This T cell receptor (beta chain) was captured by sequencing in a study of control samples from healthy donors and cancer patients. The data were produced by immunoSEQ multiplex PCR, yet TCRdb's version contains in-frame clones alone and is incomplete. The table shows some 20,000 clones, with around 84% occurring only once. V was cut by 2 bases and J by 3 bases, with 21 bases left in between. Germline V CDR1 and CDR2: PRHDT, FYEKMQ (reference sequence). CDR3 size: 18 residues. This clonotype was obtained from a woman aged 70 to 79 with colorectal cancer. Sequenced input: PBMCs. The chain couples TRBV13 to TRBJ2-3, with D tentatively TRBD1 or TRBD2 (6 bases each). CDR3 nucleotides: TGTGCCAGCAGCTTAAGCACAAGGGGGGCGGGATCAACAGATACGCAGTATTTT. This translates into CASSLSTRGAGSTDTQYF.